A selection of T cell receptor beta chains follows, all from one sample in a study of blood T cell repertoires in COVID-19. TCRdb's table, derived via immunoSEQ multiplex PCR, lists solely in-frame clones and lacks some. The sample has around 260,000 clones, approximately 83% seen once. Source material: peripheral blood. The receptors come from a woman in her forties or fifties who had recovered from COVID-19. CDR3s include the opening cysteine and the closing phenylalanine or tryptophan. D genes are given only for firm matches. Not all rows give a size; the values are once, few, many and, for expanded clones, a class.

clone size	V gene	D gene	J gene	CDR3 DNA	CDR3 protein
.	TRBV13	.	TRBJ2-1	TGTGCCAGCAGCACCCGACAGGTTAGCGGGAATGAGCAGTTCTTC	CASSTRQVSGNEQFF
few	TRBV7-9	.	TRBJ2-6	TGTGCCAGCAGCTCCCGACAGGAAACCCCCTCTGGGGCCAACGTCCTGACTTTC	CASSSRQETPSGANVLTF
.	TRBV13	TRBD2	TRBJ2-2	TGTGCCAGCAGCTTAGAAGCGGGAGTCACCACCGGGGAGCTGTTTTTT	CASSLEAGVTTGELFF
.	TRBV19	TRBD1	TRBJ1-2	TGTGCCAGTAGTATGGAACAGGGGGCGATGAGTGGCTACACCTTC	CASSMEQGAMSGYTF
.	TRBV5-6	.	TRBJ2-3	TGTGCCAGCAGCCCTTCTGGTACTAGTACGCAGTATTTT	CASSPSGTSTQYF
.	TRBV11-2	.	TRBJ2-7	TGTGCCAGCAGCTTAGCGGGGGGCGCAGGGAACGAGCAGTACTTC	CASSLAGGAGNEQYF
.	TRBV6-5	.	TRBJ1-2	TGTGCCAGCAGAGAGGGATTCTGGGGCTACACCTTC	CASREGFWGYTF
.	TRBV9	TRBD2	TRBJ2-5	TGTGCCAGCAGCGTAGCGGGGGGGGCTATGACCCAGTACTTC	CASSVAGGAMTQYF
.	TRBV5-3	.	TRBJ1-3	TGTGCCAGAAGTCCCGGCAGGGTCCCTGGAAACACCATATATTTT	CARSPGRVPGNTIYF
.	TRBV7-8	.	TRBJ2-2	TGTGCCAGCAGCTTAGCCGTGAACACCGGGGAGCTGTTTTTT	CASSLAVNTGELFF
.	TRBV28	.	TRBJ2-7	TGTGCCAGCAGTCCGCGGGGTGGGAGGGGGGTCGAGCAGTACTTC	CASSPRGGRGVEQYF